This T cell receptor beta chain was profiled in a study of early stage breast cancer tumors. On the study more broadly: Most invasive tumors, about 75% of the 16, were ER+/PR+/HER2-. The ER+/PR+/HER2- tumors included roughly eight ductal and four lobular carcinomas. Points from the study as a whole: Tumors had roughly 2.3-fold higher T cell density and higher clonality than adjacent normal breast tissue.

Profiled with immunoSEQ multiplex PCR; TCRdb holds only in-frame clones, not every one. This table has 50,000 or so clones, about 80% appearing once. Germline CDR1 LNHDA, CDR2 SQIVND (reference sequence). The CDR3 has 15 residues. Trimming removed 6 bases from V and 3 bases from J, with 15 bases in between. In regard to this clone: The antigen is not known.

The receptor's source is a person aged 45 to 59 with breast cancer. Sequenced sample: blood. The chain recombines TRBV19 with TRBJ1-3; D perhaps matches TRBD1 (6 bases). CDR3 coding DNA: TGTGCCAGTAGGGAGGTGGGGGGCCGTGGAAACACCATATATTTT. Its translation: CASREVGGRGNTIYF.